Below are 7 T cell receptor beta chains sequenced from a single sample in a study of cytomegalovirus exposure and HLA in healthy donors (dated by TCRdb to 2017 to 2019). The library was made by the immunoSEQ multiplex PCR assay. The multiplex PCR relied on a mix of 60 forward primers for TCR Vbeta segments and 13 reverse primers for TCR Jbeta segments. TCRdb limited this immuneACCESS table to in-frame rearrangements with V and J called. A share of clones is missing; checked studies link under half to unresolved V genes, and the rest is unexplained. Recorded for this sample are 95,000 to 150,000 clones; about 9.4% of them occurred a single time. Clones ranked in the top ten supply about 6% of the sample. Sequencing was performed on PBMCs. The origin of the receptors is a woman aged 40 to 49 in good health and CMV-seropositive.

J is TRBJ1-5 and V is TRBV4-1; D not resolved. The germline V and J ends were trimmed by 0 bases and 1 base, with 13 bases remaining between them. The CDR3 has 17 amino acids. CDR1 and CDR2 (germline): MGHRA, YSYEKL. This CDR3 is CASSQERGLASNQPQHF. For the CDR3, the DNA is TGCGCCAGCAGCCAAGAAAGAGGTCTGGCAAGCAATCAGCCCCAGCATTTT.

This clone occurred a few times. This chain joins TRBV9 and TRBJ1-2; D gene ambiguous. The CDR3 runs to 13 residues. V shed 6 bases and J shed 2 bases, with 11 bases lying between them. Germline CDR1 is SGDLS and CDR2 is YYNGEE. The CDR3 DNA sequence: TGTGCCAGCACCGACCGGGAAAACTATGGCTACACCTTC. Translation gives CASTDRENYGYTF. The whole variable domain, filled in from reference TRBV9 and TRBJ1-2, reads DSGVTQTPKHLITATGQRVTLRCSPRSGDLSVYWYQQSLDQGLQFLIQYYNGEERAKGNILERFSAQQFPDLHSELNLSSLELGDSALYFCASTDRENYGYTFGSGTRLTVV.

J is TRBJ2-1 and V is TRBV4-2; 11 bases are shared with TRBD2. The junction had 16 bases not matched to a gene; V was cut back by 2 bases and J by 7 bases. Germline loops: CDR1 LGHNA, CDR2 YNFKEQ. The CDR3 is 19 residues long. The CDR3, as DNA: TGTGCCAGCAGCCAATTGGGCGGTAGCGGGGGGGCCCCGACGAATGAGCAGTTCTTC. It specifies CASSQLGGSGGAPTNEQFF.

The V call is TRBV7-8, the J call TRBJ1-4; the match to TRBD1 covers 8 bases. Germline V gene data show CDR1 as SGHVS and CDR2 as FQNEAQ. The CDR3 extends over 17 amino acids. V dropped 1 base and J dropped 0; count of bases not matched to a gene: 4. For the CDR3, the DNA is TGTGCCAGCAGCTTAGGGGACAGGCTTCCAACTAATGAAAAACTGTTTTTT. Encoded protein: CASSLGDRLPTNEKLFF.

V is TRBV4-2 and J is TRBJ2-2, with TRBD2 matching over 9 bases. The V gene's germline CDR1 is LGHNA and CDR2 YNFKEQ. The CDR3 length is 16 residues. V gave up 0 bases and J gave up 5 bases; unmatched junction bases: 4. CDR3 protein: CASSQDGGGATGELFF. The CDR3 nucleotides read TGTGCCAGCAGCCAAGATGGCGGGGGGGCGACCGGGGAGCTGTTTTTT.

J is TRBJ1-2 and V is TRBV6-1; D possibly corresponds to TRBD1 (5 bases). This CDR3 has 14 residues. Deletions cut 1 base from V and 0 bases from J, with 6 bases between. From germline, CDR1 is MNHNS and CDR2 SASEGT. The CDR3 region is CASSEDRTNYGYTF. The CDR3 region has the DNA TGTGCCAGCAGTGAAGACAGGACTAACTATGGCTACACCTTC.

The chain uses TRBV7-6 and TRBJ2-5; 14 nucleotides align to TRBD2. Per the germline V gene, CDR1 is SGHVS and CDR2 is FNYEAQ. The CDR3 length is 16 residues. Unmatched junction bases numbered 5, after V lost 5 bases and J lost 3 bases. The CDR3 DNA follows: TGTGCCAGCAGCAGAAGACTAGCGGGGGGGGAAGAGACCCAGTACTTC. Amino acid sequence: CASSRRLAGGEETQYF. Full variable domain (missing parts from reference TRBV7-6 and TRBJ2-5): GAGVSQSPRYKVTKRGQDVALRCDPISGHVSLYWYRQALGQGPEFLTYFNYEAQQDKSGLPNDRFSAERPEGSISTLTIQRTEQRDSAMYRCASSRRLAGGEETQYFGPGTRLLVL.